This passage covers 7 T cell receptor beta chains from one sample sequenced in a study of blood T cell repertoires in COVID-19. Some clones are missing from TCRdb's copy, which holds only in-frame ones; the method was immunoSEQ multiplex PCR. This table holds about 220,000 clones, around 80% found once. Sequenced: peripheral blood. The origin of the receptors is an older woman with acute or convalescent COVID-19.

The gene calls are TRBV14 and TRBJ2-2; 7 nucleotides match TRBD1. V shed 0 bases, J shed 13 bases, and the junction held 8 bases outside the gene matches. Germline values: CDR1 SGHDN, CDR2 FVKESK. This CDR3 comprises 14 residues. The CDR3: CASSQDGMTGRLFF. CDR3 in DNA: TGTGCCAGCAGCCAAGACGGCATGACAGGGAGGCTGTTTTTT. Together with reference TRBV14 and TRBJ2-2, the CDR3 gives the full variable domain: EAGVTQFPSHSVIEKGQTVTLRCDPISGHDNLYWYRRVMGKEIKFLLHFVKESKQDESGMPNNRFLAERTGGTYSTLKVQPAELEDSGVYFCASSQDGMTGRLFFGEGSRLTVL.

The CDR3 loop is CASSLTGQGLAGELFF. The DNA of the CDR3 is TGTGCCAGCAGCTTGACGGGACAGGGGTTAGCCGGGGAGCTGTTTTTT. V and J are TRBV5-8 and TRBJ2-2; 10 bases are shared with TRBD1. This CDR3 spans 16 amino acids. Germline-derived CDR1 and CDR2 are SGHTS and YDEGEE. J lost 6 bases, V lost 1 base, and 6 bases had no gene match.

CDR3 bases: TGTGCCAGCAGCCTGCGGACAGGGGTCACTGAAGCTTTCTTT. Encoded protein: CASSLRTGVTEAFF. This chain connects TRBV5-4 to TRBJ1-1, with 9 nucleotides matching TRBD1. The CDR3 has 14 residues. Trimming at V came to 4 bases and at J to 4 bases, leaving 5 bases not matched to a gene. The germline V gene has CDR1 SGHNT and CDR2 YYREEE (reference sequence).

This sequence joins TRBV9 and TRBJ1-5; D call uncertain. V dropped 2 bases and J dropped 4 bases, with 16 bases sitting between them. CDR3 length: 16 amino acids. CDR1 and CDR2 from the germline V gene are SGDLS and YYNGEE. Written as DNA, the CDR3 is TGTGCCAGCAGCGTCAGGTCCCGGGGAGGGAATCAGCCCCAGCATTTT. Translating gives CASSVRSRGGNQPQHF.

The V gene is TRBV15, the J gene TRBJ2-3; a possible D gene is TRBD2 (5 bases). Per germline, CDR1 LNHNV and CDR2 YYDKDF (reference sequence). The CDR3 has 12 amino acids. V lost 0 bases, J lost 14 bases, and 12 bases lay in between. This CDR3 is CATSREDWVLYF. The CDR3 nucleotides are TGTGCCACCAGCAGAGAGGACTGGGTGTTGTATTTT.

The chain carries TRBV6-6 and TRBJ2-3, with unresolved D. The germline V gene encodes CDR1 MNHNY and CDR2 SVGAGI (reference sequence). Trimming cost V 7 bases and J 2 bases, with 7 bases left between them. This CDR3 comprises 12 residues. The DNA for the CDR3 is TGTGCCAGCACCGGTACCACAGATACGCAGTATTTT. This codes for CASTGTTDTQYF.

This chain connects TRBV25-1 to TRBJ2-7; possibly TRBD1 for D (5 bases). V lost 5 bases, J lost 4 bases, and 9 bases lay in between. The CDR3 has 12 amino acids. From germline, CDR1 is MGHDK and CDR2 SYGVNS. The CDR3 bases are TGTGCCAGCAGTCCCCAGGGTTACGAGCAGTACTTC. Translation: CASSPQGYEQYF.